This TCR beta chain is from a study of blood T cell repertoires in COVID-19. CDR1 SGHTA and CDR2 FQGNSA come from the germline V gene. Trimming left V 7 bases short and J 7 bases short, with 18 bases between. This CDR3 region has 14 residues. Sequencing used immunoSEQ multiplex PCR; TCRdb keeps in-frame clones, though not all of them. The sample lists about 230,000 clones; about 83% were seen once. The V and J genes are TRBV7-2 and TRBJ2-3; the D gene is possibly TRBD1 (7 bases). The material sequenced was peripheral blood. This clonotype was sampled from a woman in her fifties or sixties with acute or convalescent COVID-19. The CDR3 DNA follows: TGTGCCAGCACCGTGAGCCAGGGGGGATATACGCAGTATTTT. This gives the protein CASTVSQGGYTQYF. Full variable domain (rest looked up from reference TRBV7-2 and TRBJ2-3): GAGVSQSPSNKVTEKGKDVELRCDPISGHTALYWYRQSLGQGLEFLIYFQGNSAPDKSGLPSDRFSAERTGGSVSTLTIQRTQQEDSAVYLCASTVSQGGYTQYFGPGTRLTVL.